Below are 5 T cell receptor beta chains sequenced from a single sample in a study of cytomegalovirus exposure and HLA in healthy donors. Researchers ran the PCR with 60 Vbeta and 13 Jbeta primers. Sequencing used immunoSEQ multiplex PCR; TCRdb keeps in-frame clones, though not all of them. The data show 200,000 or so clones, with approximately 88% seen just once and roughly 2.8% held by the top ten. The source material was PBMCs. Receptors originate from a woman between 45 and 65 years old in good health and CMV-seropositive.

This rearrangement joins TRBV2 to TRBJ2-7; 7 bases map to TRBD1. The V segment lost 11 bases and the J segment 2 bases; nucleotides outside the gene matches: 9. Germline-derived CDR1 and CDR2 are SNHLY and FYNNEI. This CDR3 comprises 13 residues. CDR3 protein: CAGETGSPYEQYF. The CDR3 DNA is TGTGCCGGGGAGACAGGGAGCCCCTACGAGCAGTACTTC.

The CDR3, as DNA: TGTGCCAGCAACCCAACAGGGGGGGAAAAACTGTTTTTT. This encodes CASNPTGGEKLFF. This rearrangement joins TRBV25-1 to TRBJ1-4, with TRBD1 matching 8 bases. Germline V lookup: CDR1 MGHDK, CDR2 SYGVNS. The V segment lost 7 bases and the J segment 8 bases; nucleotides outside the gene matches: 6. This CDR3 is built from 13 residues.

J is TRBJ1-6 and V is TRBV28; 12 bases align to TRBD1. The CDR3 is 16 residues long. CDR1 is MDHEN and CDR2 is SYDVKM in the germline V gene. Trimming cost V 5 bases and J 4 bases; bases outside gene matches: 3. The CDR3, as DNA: TGTGCCAGCAGTGGGACAGGGGGCGATTATAATTCACCCCTCCACTTT. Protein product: CASSGTGGDYNSPLHF.

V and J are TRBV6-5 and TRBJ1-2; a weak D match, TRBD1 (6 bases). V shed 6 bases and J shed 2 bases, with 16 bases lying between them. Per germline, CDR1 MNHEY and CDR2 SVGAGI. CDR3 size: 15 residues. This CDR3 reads CASSGGDTTNYGYTF. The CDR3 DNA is TGTGCCAGCAGCGGGGGGGACACAACAAACTATGGCTACACCTTC.

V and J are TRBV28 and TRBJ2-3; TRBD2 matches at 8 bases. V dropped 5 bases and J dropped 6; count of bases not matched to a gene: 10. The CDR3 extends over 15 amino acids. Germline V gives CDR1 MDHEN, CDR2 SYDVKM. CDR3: CASSGAGGRQDTQYF. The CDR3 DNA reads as TGTGCCAGCAGTGGCGCGGGGGGCCGGCAGGATACGCAGTATTTT.